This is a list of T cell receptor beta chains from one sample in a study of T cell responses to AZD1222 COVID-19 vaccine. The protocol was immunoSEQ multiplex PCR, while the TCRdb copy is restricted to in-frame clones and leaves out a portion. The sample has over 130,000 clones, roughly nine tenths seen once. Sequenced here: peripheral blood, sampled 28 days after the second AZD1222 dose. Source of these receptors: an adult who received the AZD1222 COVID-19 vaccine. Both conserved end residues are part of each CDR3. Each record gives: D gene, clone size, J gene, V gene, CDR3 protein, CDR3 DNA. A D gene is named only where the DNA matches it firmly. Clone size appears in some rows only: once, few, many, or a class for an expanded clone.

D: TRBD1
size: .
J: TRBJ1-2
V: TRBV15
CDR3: CATSSPGTAHGYTF
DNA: TGTGCCACCAGCAGCCCCGGGACAGCACATGGCTACACCTTC

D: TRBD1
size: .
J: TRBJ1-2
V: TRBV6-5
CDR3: CASSLHPGGGGYTF
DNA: TGTGCCAGCAGTCTACACCCAGGGGGGGGTGGCTACACCTTC

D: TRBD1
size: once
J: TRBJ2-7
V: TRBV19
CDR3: CASSTGGTGTSEQYF
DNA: TGTGCCAGTAGTACCGGCGGGACAGGGACAAGCGAGCAGTACTTC

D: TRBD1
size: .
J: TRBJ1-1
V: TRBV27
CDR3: CASSPGQRSAEAFF
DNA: TGTGCCAGCAGCCCGGGACAGCGGAGCGCTGAAGCTTTCTTT

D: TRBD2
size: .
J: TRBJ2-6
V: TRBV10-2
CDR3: CASSDPLGGSGLGGANVLTF
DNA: TGCGCCAGCAGTGACCCGCTCGGGGGGTCCGGCCTTGGAGGGGCCAACGTCCTGACTTTC

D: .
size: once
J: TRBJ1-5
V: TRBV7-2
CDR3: CASSSTINQPQHF
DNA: TGTGCCAGCAGCTCCACTATCAATCAGCCCCAGCATTTT

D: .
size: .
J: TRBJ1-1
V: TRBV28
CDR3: CASDKMNTEAFF
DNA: TGTGCCAGCGATAAGATGAACACTGAAGCTTTCTTT

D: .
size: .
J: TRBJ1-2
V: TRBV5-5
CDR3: CASSLSGLYTF
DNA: TGTGCCAGCAGCTTATCGGGCCTCTACACCTTC

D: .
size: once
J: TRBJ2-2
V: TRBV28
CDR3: CASRSLATGELFF
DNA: TGTGCCAGCAGATCATTGGCGACCGGGGAGCTGTTTTTT

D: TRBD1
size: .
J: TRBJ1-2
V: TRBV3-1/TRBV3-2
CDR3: CASSPVDRKDYGYTF
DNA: TGTGCCAGCAGCCCCGTGGACAGGAAGGACTATGGCTACACCTTC

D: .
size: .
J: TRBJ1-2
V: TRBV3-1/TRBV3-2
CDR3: CASSEDPPGYGYTF
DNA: TGTGCCAGCAGCGAAGACCCCCCCGGCTATGGCTACACCTTC

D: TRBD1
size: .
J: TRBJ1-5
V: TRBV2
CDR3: CASSEFRTGVNSNQPQHF
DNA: TGTGCCAGCAGTGAATTTAGGACAGGGGTGAATAGCAATCAGCCCCAGCATTTT

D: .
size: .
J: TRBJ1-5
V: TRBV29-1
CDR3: CSVEVGRGQPQHF
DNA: TGCAGCGTTGAAGTAGGCAGGGGTCAGCCCCAGCATTTT

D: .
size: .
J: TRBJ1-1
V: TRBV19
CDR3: CASSKNKNTEAFF
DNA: TGTGCCAGTAGTAAGAACAAGAACACTGAAGCTTTCTTT

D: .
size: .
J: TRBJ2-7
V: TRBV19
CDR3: CASRLLAQSSYEQYF
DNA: TGTGCCAGTAGGCTTCTAGCGCAGAGCTCCTACGAGCAGTACTTC

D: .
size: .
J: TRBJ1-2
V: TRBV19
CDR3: CASSPRRGGGYTF
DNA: TGTGCCAGTAGTCCACGTAGGGGCGGGGGCTACACCTTC

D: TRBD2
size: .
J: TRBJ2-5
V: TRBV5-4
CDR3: CASSPGGLASQETQYF
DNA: TGTGCCAGCAGCCCAGGGGGACTAGCGAGCCAAGAGACCCAGTACTTC

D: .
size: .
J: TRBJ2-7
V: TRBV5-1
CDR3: CASSPVTMAYEQYF
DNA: TGCGCCAGCAGCCCTGTTACAATGGCCTACGAGCAGTACTTC

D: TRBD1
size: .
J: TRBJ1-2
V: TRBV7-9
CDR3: CASSQSDRVYGYTF
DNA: TGTGCCAGCAGCCAGTCGGACAGGGTTTATGGCTACACCTTC

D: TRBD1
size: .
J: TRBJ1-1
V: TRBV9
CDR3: CASGRDRGTEAFF
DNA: TGTGCCAGCGGGAGAGACAGGGGCACTGAAGCTTTCTTT

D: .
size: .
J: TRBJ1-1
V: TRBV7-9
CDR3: CASSLARHEAFF
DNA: TGTGCCAGCAGCTTAGCGCGTCATGAAGCTTTCTTT

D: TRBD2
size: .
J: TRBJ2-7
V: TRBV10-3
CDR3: CAISLAGYYEQYF
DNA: TGTGCCATCAGCCTAGCGGGTTACTACGAGCAGTACTTC

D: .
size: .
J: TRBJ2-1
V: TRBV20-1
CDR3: CSASRGYRDEQFF
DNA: TGCAGTGCTAGTCGGGGATATCGGGATGAGCAGTTCTTC

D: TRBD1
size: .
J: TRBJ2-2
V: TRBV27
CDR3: CASTGTGGTGELFF
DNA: TGTGCCAGCACCGGGACAGGCGGCACCGGGGAGCTGTTTTTT

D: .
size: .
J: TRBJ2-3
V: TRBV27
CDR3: CASTPDRPTDTQYF
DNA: TGTGCCAGCACCCCGGATAGGCCCACAGATACGCAGTATTTT

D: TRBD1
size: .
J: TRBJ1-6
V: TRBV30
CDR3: CACGQGSNSPLHF
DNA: TGTGCCTGCGGACAGGGCAGTAATTCACCCCTCCACTTT

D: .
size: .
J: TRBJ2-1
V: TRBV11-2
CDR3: CASSLGKRSYNEQFF
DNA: TGTGCCAGCAGCTTAGGTAAGCGCTCCTACAATGAGCAGTTCTTC

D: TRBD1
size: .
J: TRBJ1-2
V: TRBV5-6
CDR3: CASSGPGQGKSSTF
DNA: TGTGCCAGCAGCGGACCGGGACAGGGAAAAAGCTCCACCTTC

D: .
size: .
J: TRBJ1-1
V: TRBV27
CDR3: CASSLEWRNTEAFF
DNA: TGTGCCAGCAGTTTAGAGTGGCGGAACACTGAAGCTTTCTTT

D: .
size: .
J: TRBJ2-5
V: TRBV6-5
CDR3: CASSYNGRQETQYF
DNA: TGTGCCAGCAGTTACAATGGACGCCAAGAGACCCAGTACTTC

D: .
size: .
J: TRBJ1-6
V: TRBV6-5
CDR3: CASSYGFSPLHF
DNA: TGTGCCAGCAGTTACGGTTTTTCACCCCTCCACTTT